This T cell receptor (beta chain) was documented in a study of blood T cells in healthy people across ages. Findings of the study overall: Total diversity from one million sequenced T cells was likely underestimated. With unsorted PBMCs, a conclusive comparison of naive versus antigen-experienced cells was not possible. Per million T cells, the diversity of TCR beta decreased roughly linearly as age advanced.

A sample-barcoded 5' primer and a J-beta primer mix were used in a second PCR of roughly 7 to 11 cycles. TCRdb redid the calling of the 5' RACE reads with MiXCR, one entry per CDR3 protein. The data contain 650,000 to 900,000 distinct CDR3 sequences, around 62% of them singletons. The individuals who served as donors were healthy Caucasians living in Russia, aged about 6 to 95. The V end lost 0 bases, the J end lost 4 bases, and 12 bases lay between the germline ends. CDR1 and CDR2 (germline): LNHNV, YYDKDF (reference sequence). This CDR3 region has 15 residues. This clonotype has only a few counts. The antigen is unknown.

The sequenced sample was blood. The TCR was taken from a man aged 30 to 45 in good health. J is TRBJ2-5 and V is TRBV15; possible D gene TRBD2, 5 bases. This chain's CDR3 is CATSRDLRLRETQYF. DNA of the CDR3: TGTGCCACCAGCAGAGATTTACGACTACGAGAGACCCAGTACTTC.